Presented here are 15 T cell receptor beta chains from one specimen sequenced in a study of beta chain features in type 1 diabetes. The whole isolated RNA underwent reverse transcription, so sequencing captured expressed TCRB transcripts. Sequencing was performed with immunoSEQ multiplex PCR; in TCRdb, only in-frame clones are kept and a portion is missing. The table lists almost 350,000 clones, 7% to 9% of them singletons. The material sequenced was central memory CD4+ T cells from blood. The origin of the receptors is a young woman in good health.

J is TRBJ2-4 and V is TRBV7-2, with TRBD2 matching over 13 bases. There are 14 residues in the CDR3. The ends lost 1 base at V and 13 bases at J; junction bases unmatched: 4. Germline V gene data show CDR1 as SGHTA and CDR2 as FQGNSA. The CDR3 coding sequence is TGTGCCAGCAGCTTAGATACTAGCGGGAGGGAACAGTACTTC. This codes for CASSLDTSGREQYF.

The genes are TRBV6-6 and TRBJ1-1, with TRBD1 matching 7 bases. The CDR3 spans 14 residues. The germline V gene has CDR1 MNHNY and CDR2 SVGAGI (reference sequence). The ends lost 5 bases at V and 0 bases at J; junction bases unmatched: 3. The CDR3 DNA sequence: TGTGCCAGCAGTCTGGGACAGATGAACACTGAAGCTTTCTTT. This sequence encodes CASSLGQMNTEAFF.

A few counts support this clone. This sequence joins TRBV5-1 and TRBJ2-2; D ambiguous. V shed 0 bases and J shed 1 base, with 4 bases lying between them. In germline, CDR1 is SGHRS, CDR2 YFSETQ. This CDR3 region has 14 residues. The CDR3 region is CASSLDVNTGELFF. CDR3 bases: TGCGCCAGCAGCTTGGATGTGAACACCGGGGAGCTGTTTTTT.

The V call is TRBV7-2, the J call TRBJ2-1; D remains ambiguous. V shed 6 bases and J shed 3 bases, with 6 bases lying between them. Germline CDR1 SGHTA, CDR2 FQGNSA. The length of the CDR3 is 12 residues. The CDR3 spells CASSSFYNEQFF. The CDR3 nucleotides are TGTGCCAGCAGTTCGTTCTACAATGAGCAGTTCTTC. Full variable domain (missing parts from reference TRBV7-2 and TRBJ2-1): GAGVSQSPSNKVTEKGKDVELRCDPISGHTALYWYRQSLGQGLEFLIYFQGNSAPDKSGLPSDRFSAERTGGSVSTLTIQRTQQEDSAVYLCASSSFYNEQFFGPGTRLTVL.

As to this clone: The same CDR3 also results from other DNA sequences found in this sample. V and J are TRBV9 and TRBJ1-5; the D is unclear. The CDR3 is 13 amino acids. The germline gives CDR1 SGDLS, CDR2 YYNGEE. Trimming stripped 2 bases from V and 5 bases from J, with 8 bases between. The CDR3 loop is CASSVDPDQPQHF. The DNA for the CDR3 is TGTGCCAGCAGCGTCGACCCGGATCAGCCCCAGCATTTT. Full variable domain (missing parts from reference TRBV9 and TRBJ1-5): DSGVTQTPKHLITATGQRVTLRCSPRSGDLSVYWYQQSLDQGLQFLIQYYNGEERAKGNILERFSAQQFPDLHSELNLSSLELGDSALYFCASSVDPDQPQHFGDGTRLSIL.

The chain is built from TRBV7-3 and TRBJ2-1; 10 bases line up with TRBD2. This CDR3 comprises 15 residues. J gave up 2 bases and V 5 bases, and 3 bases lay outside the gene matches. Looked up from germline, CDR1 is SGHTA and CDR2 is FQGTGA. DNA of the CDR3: TGTGCCAGCAGCCTCACTAGCGGGGCCTACAATGAGCAGTTCTTC. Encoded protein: CASSLTSGAYNEQFF.

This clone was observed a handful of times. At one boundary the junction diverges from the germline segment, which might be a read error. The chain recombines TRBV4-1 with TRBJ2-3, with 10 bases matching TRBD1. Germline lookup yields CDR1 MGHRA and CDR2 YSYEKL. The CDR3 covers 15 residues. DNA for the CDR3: TGTGCCAGCAGCCAAGATCTTATGGGACAGGGGTCGCAGTATTTT. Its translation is CASSQDLMGQGSQYF.

Here the CDR3 reads CASSAMGGPKNIQYF. CDR3 in DNA: TGCGCCAGCAGTGCAATGGGAGGGCCCAAAAACATTCAGTACTTC. V gene TRBV10-2 combines with J gene TRBJ2-4; 7 positions match TRBD2. The trim removed 4 bases at V and 2 bases at J, leaving 5 bases unmatched. The CDR3 sequence is 15 residues long. Germline CDR1 and CDR2: WSHSY and SAAADI.

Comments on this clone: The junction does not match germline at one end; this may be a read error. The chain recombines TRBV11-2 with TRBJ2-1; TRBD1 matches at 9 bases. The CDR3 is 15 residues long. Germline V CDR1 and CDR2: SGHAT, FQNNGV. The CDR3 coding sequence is TGTGCCAGCAGCCTAGAACCTTGGGCTGGGACAGGGTCTCTCTTC. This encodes CASSLEPWAGTGSLF.

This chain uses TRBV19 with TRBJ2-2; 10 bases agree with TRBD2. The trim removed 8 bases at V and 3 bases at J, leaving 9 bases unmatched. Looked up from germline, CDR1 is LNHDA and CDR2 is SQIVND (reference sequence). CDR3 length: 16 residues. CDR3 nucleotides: TGTGCCAGTTTTTCCCGGACTAGCGGATACACCGGGGAGCTGTTTTTT. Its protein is CASFSRTSGYTGELFF.

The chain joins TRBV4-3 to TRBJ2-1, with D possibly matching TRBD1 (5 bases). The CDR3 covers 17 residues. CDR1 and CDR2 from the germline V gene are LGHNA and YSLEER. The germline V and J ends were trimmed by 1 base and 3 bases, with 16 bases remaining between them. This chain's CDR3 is CASSQVWQGWGYNEQFF. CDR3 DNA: TGCGCCAGCAGCCAAGTGTGGCAGGGTTGGGGCTACAATGAGCAGTTCTTC.

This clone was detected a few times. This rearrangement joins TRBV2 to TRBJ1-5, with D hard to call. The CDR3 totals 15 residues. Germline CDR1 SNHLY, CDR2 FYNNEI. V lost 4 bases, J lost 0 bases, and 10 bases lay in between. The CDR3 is CASSGGLVSNQPQHF. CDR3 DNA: TGTGCCAGCAGTGGAGGTTTAGTTAGCAATCAGCCCCAGCATTTT.

Written as DNA, the CDR3 is TGTGCCAGCAGTGCGCTCCGTACCTACGAGCAGTACTTC. Encoded protein: CASSALRTYEQYF. The chain links TRBV6-5 to TRBJ2-7; unclear D gene. Germline lookup yields CDR1 MNHEY and CDR2 SVGAGI. The V and J ends lost 5 bases and 2 bases respectively, with 10 bases between them. This CDR3 has 13 residues.

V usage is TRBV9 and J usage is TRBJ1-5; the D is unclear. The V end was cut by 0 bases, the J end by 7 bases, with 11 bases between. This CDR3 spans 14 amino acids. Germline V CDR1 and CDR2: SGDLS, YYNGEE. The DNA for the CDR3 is TGTGCCAGCAGCGTAGAGGGAAAGGGACAGCCCCAGCATTTT. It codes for CASSVEGKGQPQHF.

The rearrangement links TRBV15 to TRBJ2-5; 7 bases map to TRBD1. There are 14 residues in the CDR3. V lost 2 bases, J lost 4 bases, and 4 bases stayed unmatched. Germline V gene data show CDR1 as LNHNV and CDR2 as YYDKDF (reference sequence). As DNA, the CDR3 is TGTGCCACCAGCAGACAGGGGGTTGGAGAGACCCAGTACTTC. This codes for CATSRQGVGETQYF.